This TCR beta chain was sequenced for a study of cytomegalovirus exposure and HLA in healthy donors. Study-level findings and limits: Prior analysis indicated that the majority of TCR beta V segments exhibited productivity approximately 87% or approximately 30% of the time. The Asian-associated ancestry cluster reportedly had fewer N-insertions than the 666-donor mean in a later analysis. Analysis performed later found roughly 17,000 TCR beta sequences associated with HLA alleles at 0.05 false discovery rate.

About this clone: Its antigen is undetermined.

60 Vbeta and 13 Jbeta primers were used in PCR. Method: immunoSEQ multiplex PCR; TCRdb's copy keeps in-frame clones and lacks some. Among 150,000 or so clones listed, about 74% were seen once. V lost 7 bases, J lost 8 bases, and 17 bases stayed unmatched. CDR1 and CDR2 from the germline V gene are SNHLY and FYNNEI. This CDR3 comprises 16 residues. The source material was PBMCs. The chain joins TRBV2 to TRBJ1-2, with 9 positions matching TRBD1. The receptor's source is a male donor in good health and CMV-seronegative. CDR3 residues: CASKKGDRDRGTGYTF. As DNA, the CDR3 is TGTGCCAGCAAAAAAGGGGACAGGGATCGAGGGACCGGCTACACCTTC.